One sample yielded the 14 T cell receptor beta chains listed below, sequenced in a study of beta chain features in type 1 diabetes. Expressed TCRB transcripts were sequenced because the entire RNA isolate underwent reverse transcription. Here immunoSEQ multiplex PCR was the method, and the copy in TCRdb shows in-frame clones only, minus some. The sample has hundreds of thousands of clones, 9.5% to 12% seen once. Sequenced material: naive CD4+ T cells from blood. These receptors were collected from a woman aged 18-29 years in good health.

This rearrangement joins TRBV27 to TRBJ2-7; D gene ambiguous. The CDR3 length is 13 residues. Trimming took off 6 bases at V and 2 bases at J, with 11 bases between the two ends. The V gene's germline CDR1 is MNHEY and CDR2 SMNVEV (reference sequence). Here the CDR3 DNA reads TGTGCCAGCAGCCCCGCGACGGCCTACGAGCAGTACGTC. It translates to CASSPATAYEQYV.

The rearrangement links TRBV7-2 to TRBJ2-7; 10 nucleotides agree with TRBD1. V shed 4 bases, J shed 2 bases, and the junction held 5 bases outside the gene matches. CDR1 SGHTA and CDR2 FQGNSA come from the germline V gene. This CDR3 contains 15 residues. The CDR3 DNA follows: TGTGCCAGCAGCTCCGGGACAGGGGTCCCCTACGAGCAGTACGTC. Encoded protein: CASSSGTGVPYEQYV.

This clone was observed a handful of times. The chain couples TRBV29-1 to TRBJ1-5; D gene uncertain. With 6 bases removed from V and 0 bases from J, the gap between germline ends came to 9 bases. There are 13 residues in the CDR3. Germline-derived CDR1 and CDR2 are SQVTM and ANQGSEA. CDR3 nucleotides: TGCAGCGTCGCGGACTATAGCAATCAGCCCCAGCATTTT. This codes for CSVADYSNQPQHF.

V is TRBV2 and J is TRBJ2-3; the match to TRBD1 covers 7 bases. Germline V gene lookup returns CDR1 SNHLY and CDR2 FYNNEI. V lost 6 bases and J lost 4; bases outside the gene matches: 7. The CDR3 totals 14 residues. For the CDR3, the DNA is TGTGCCAGCAGAGCCGGACAGGTCGCAGATACGCAGTATTTT. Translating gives CASRAGQVADTQYF.

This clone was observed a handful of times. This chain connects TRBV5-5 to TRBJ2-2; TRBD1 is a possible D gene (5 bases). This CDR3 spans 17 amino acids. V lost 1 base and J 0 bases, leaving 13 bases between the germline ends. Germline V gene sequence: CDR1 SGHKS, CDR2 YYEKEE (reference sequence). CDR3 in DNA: TGTGCCAGCAGCTTGAGCTCCCAGACAGCGAACACCGGGGAGCTGTTTTTT. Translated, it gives CASSLSSQTANTGELFF.

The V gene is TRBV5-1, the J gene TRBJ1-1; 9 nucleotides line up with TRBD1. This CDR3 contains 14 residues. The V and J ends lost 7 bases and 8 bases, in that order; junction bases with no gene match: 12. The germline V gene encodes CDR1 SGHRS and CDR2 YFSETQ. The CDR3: CASGPVGTGSEAFF. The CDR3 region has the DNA TGCGCCAGCGGCCCTGTTGGGACAGGGTCCGAAGCTTTCTTT.

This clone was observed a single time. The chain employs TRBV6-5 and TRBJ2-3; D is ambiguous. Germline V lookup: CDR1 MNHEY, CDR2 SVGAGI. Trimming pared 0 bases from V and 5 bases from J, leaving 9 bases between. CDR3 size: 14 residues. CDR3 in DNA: TGTGCCAGCAGTTACTCGGATAAAGGAGATACGCAGTATTTT. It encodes CASSYSDKGDTQYF.

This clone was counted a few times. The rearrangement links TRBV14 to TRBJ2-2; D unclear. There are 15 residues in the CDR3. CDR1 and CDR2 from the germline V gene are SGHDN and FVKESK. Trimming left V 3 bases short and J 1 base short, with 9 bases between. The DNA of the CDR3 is TGTGCCAGCAGCCACCGCGTACGGAACACCGGGGAGCTGTTTTTT. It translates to CASSHRVRNTGELFF.

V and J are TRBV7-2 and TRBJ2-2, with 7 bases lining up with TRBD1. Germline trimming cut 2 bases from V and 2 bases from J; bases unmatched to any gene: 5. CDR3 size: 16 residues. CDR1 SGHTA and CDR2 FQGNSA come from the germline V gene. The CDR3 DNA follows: TGTGCCAGCAGCTTAACCACAGGGGTTAACACCGGGGAGCTGTTTTTT. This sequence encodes CASSLTTGVNTGELFF.

CDR3: CASSQIFTNEQFF. CDR3 nucleotide sequence: TGCGCCAGCAGCCAAATCTTCACGAATGAGCAGTTCTTC. The chain couples TRBV4-1 to TRBJ2-1; no reliable D call. The CDR3 totals 13 residues. CDR1 and CDR2 (germline): MGHRA, YSYEKL. The V gene lost 2 bases and the J gene lost 7 bases, with 9 bases spanning the gap.

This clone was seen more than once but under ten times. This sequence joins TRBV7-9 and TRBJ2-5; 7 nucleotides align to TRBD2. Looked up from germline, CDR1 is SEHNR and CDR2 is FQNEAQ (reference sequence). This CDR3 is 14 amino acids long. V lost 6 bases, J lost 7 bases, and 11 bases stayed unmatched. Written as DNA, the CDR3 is TGTGCCAGCAGTCCCAGCGGGACTATCGGGACCCAGTACTTC. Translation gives CASSPSGTIGTQYF.

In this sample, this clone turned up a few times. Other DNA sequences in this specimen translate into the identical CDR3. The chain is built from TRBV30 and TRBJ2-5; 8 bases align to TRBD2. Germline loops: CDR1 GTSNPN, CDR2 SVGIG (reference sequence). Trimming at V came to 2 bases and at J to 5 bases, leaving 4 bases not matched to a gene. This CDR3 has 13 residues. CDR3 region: CAWSKRGRETQYF. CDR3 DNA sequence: TGTGCCTGGAGTAAGCGGGGGAGGGAGACCCAGTACTTC.

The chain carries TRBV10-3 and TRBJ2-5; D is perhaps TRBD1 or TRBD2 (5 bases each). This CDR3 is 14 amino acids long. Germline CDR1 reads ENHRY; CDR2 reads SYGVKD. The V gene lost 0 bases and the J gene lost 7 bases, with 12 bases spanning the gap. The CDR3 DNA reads TGTGCCATCAGTGAGTCAGAGGGGATGGGGACCCAGTACTTC. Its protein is CAISESEGMGTQYF.

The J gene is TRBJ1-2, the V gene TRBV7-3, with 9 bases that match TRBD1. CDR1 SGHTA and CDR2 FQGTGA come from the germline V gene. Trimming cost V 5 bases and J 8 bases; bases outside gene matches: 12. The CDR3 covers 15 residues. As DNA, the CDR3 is TGTGCCAGCAGCCCTACGGGACAGGGTATGCAAGGCTACACCTTC. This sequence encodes CASSPTGQGMQGYTF.